This T cell receptor (beta chain) was recovered during a study of blood T cells in healthy people across ages. V lost 4 bases to trimming and J lost 6 bases; unmatched junction nucleotides: 12. The CDR3 is 16 amino acids. The V gene's germline CDR1 is LGHNA and CDR2 YNFKEQ. With a J-beta primer mix and a sample-barcoded 5' primer, a second PCR ran about 6 to 11 cycles. TCRdb re-called the 5' RACE reads through MiXCR, storing one row per CDR3 protein. The data contain about 1.4 million distinct CDR3 sequences, roughly 59% of them seen just once; the ten biggest clones take up about 6.3%. The clonotype comes from a man aged 18 to 30 in good health. Sequenced material: blood. V usage is TRBV4-2 and J usage is TRBJ2-3, with TRBD2 matching over 8 bases. The CDR3 DNA follows: TGTGCCAGCAGCCCGGGGGGGGTTTCAGGGATCGATACGCAGTATTTT. Protein sequence: CASSPGGVSGIDTQYF.